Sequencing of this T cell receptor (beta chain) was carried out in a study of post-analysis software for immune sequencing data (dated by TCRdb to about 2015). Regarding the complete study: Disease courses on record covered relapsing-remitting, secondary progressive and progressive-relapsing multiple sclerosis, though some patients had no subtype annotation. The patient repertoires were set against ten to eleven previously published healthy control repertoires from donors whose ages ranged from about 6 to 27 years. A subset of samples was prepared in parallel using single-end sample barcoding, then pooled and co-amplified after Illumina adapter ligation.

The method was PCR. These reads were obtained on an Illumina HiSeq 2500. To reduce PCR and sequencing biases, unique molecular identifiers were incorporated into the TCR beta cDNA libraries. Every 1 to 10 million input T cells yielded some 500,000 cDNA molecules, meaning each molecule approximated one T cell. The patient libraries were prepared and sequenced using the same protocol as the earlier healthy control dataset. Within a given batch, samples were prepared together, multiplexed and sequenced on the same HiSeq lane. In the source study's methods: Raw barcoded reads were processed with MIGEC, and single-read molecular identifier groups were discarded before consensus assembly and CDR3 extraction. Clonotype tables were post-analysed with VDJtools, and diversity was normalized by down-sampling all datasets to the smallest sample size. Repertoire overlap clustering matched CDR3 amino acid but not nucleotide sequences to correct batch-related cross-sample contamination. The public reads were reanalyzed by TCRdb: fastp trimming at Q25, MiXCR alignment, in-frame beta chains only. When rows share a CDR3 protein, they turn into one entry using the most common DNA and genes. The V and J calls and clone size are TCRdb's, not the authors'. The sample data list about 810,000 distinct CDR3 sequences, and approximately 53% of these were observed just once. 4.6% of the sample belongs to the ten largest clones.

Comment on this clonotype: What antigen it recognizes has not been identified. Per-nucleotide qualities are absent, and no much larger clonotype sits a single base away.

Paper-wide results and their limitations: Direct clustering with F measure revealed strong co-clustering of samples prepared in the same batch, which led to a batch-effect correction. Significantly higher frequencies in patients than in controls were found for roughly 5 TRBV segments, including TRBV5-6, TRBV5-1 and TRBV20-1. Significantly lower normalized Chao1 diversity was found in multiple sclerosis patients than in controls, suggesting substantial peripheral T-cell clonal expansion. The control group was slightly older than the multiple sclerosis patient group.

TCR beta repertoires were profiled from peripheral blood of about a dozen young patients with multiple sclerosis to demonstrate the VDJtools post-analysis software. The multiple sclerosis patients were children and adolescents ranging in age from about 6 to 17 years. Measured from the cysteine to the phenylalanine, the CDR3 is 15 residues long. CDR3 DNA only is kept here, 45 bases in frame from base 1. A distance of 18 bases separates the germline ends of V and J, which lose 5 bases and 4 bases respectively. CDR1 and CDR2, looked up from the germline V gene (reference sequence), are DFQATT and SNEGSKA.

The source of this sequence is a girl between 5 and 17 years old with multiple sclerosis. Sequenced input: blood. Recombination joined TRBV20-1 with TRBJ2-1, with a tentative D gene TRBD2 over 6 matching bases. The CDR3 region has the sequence CSASHGERVYNEQFF. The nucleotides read TGCAGTGCTTCACACGGTGAGCGGGTTTACAATGAGCAGTTCTTC.